The rows below give T cell receptor beta chains drawn from one sample of a study of cytomegalovirus exposure and HLA in healthy donors. This table comes from immunoSEQ multiplex PCR, and its TCRdb copy is limited to in-frame clones, with some not included. The sample comprises tens of thousands of clones, over 85% of which are singletons, and nearly 4.5% rests with the top ten. The material sequenced was PBMCs. All receptors come from a man in his late teens or twenties in good health and CMV-seropositive. CDR3s include the opening cysteine and the closing phenylalanine or tryptophan. The D gene is left open where the match is weak. Expanded clones are given a class, and other clones once, few, many or no size at all.

J,V,size,D,DNA,CDR3
TRBJ2-2,TRBV5-4,NA,TRBD2,TGTGCCAGCAGCTTGTTTCGACGGGGGGCGAACACCGGGGAGCTGTTTTTT,CASSLFRRGANTGELFF
TRBJ2-3,TRBV7-9,NA,NA,TGTGCCAGCAGCGACGCGGCGGACTCGCGCACAGATACGCAGTATTTT,CASSDAADSRTDTQYF
TRBJ1-5,TRBV10-3,NA,TRBD1,TGTGCCATCAGTCCCGGACAGGGGGTCAATCAGCCCCAGCATTTT,CAISPGQGVNQPQHF
TRBJ2-1,TRBV7-2,NA,NA,TGTGCCAGCAGCCCCACTACCACTGAGCAGTTCTTC,CASSPTTTEQFF
TRBJ2-5,TRBV12-5,NA,NA,TGTGCTAGTAAGGAGGTGGAGACCCAGTACTTC,CASKEVETQYF
TRBJ2-5,TRBV29-1,NA,NA,TGCAGCGTTGGGCCGGACTACCAAGAGACCCAGTACTTC,CSVGPDYQETQYF
TRBJ2-7,TRBV28,once,NA,TGTGCCAGCAGTCCCTGGGACACCTACGAGCAGTACTTC,CASSPWDTYEQYF
TRBJ2-1,TRBV4-3,NA,TRBD2,TGCGCCAGCAGCCAAACACTAGCGGGAGAGGGGAATGAGCAGTTCTTC,CASSQTLAGEGNEQFF
TRBJ2-7,TRBV6-1,NA,NA,TGTGCCAGCAGTATATACCACGGGGGCTACGAGCAGTACTTC,CASSIYHGGYEQYF
TRBJ1-3,TRBV7-6,NA,TRBD1,TGTGCCAGCAGCTTAATCTCAGGGGGCATCTCTGGAAACACCATATATTTT,CASSLISGGISGNTIYF
TRBJ1-3,TRBV6-1,NA,NA,TGTGCCAGCAGTGAATTTGGCGGGGGAAACACCATATATTTT,CASSEFGGGNTIYF
TRBJ1-2,TRBV2,NA,NA,TGTGCCAGCAGTGTGTCAAACTATGGCTACACCTTC,CASSVSNYGYTF
TRBJ2-1,TRBV6-6,NA,TRBD1,TGTGCCAGCAGTTGGGGTCGAGGGACAGGGGGCAATGAGCAGTTCTTC,CASSWGRGTGGNEQFF
TRBJ2-1,TRBV27,NA,NA,TGTGCCAGCAGGACCCCCAAGACTAAATACAATGAGCAGTTCTTC,CASRTPKTKYNEQFF
TRBJ1-4,TRBV9,NA,NA,TGTGCCAGCAGTTTTGATTCCGGGGGGGAAAAACTGTTTTTT,CASSFDSGGEKLFF
TRBJ2-7,TRBV4-1,NA,NA,TGCGCCAGCAGCCTAAACAAGCAAACAGGGCGCGGAGGCGAGCAGTACTTC,CASSLNKQTGRGGEQYF
TRBJ2-1,TRBV27,NA,NA,NA,CASSSSAGDEFF
TRBJ2-4,TRBV19,NA,TRBD2,TGTGCCAGTAGTATGGGGGAGGGGCAGGGAAAAACCAAAAACATTCAGTACTTC,CASSMGEGQGKTKNIQYF
TRBJ2-7,TRBV6-1,once,TRBD1,TGTGCCAGCAGTGATGAGACAGGGGCCTCCTACGAGCAGTACTTC,CASSDETGASYEQYF
TRBJ2-6,TRBV28,NA,NA,TGTGCCAGCAGTTTAAGGGGGACATACGCTGGGGCCAACGTCCTGACTTTC,CASSLRGTYAGANVLTF
TRBJ2-5,TRBV5-6,NA,TRBD2,TGTGCCAGCAGCTTGGAACCTAGCGGGAGGGAGACCCAGTACTTC,CASSLEPSGRETQYF
TRBJ2-3,TRBV13,once,TRBD2,TGTGCCAGCAGCCCTCGGGCTCTAGCGGAGGAAGATACGCAGTATTTT,CASSPRALAEEDTQYF
TRBJ2-3,TRBV7-9,NA,TRBD1,TGTGCCAGCAGCTCAAATCTCCGGGACAGGGTGATTGGGGATACGCAGTATTTT,CASSSNLRDRVIGDTQYF
TRBJ1-2,TRBV7-2,NA,NA,TGTGCCAGCAGCACCCTTTCCGGGATCTCTAGCAGCGGCTACACCTTC,CASSTLSGISSSGYTF
TRBJ2-7,TRBV6-4,NA,NA,TGTGCCAGCAGTGAGTTCGCAGGTTCGAGCTCCTACGAGCAGTACTTC,CASSEFAGSSSYEQYF
TRBJ2-1,TRBV6-5,NA,TRBD2,TGTGCCAGCACATATTCTAGCGGGAGGGCCGAAGAGCAGTTCTTC,CASTYSSGRAEEQFF
TRBJ2-3,TRBV2,NA,TRBD2,TGTGCCAGCAGTTGGGGGGGGAGGTTGGTAGATACGCAGTATTTT,CASSWGGRLVDTQYF
TRBJ2-7,TRBV11-1,once,NA,TGTGCCAGCAGCAGTGGGGAGAGCTACGAGCAGTACTTC,CASSSGESYEQYF
TRBJ1-1,TRBV5-6,NA,NA,TGTGCCAGCAGCTTGAATAGTGAAGCTTTCTTT,CASSLNSEAFF
TRBJ2-7,TRBV11-2,once,TRBD1,TGTGCCAGCAGCTTACGGCCCTACCAGGGACAGGGCTCGCCCTACGAGCAGTACTTC,CASSLRPYQGQGSPYEQYF
TRBJ2-5,TRBV19,NA,TRBD2,TGTGCCAGTAGTCCTAAGACTAGCGGGGGGCTGGAGACCCAGTACTTC,CASSPKTSGGLETQYF
TRBJ1-2,TRBV7-9,NA,TRBD1,TGTGCCAGCAGGTTGGGACAGACTCCGGGCTACACCTTC,CASRLGQTPGYTF
TRBJ1-4,TRBV4-1,NA,TRBD1,TGCGCCAGCAGCCTAAACACACAGGGGACAGCTAGTGAAAAACTGTTTTTT,CASSLNTQGTASEKLFF
TRBJ1-4,TRBV18,NA,NA,TGTGCCAGCTCACACAGTAATGAAAAACTGTTTTTT,CASSHSNEKLFF
TRBJ2-7,TRBV6-6,NA,NA,TGTGCCAGCAGTTACGGCCGGGACGAGCAGTACTTC,CASSYGRDEQYF
TRBJ2-7,TRBV6-4,once,NA,TGTGCCAGCGTCGGACAGCACTCCTACGAGCAGTACTTC,CASVGQHSYEQYF
TRBJ2-3,TRBV21-1,NA,NA,TGTGCCAGCAGCACTACCGGGGAGGCGTATTTT,CASSTTGEAYF
TRBJ2-3,TRBV28,NA,TRBD1,TGTGCCAGCAGTTACGACAGGGACACAGATACGCAGTATTTT,CASSYDRDTDTQYF
TRBJ2-7,TRBV4-3,once,TRBD2,TGCGCCAGCAGCCAAGGGACTAGCGGGAGGTGGTACGAGCAGTACTTC,CASSQGTSGRWYEQYF
TRBJ2-5,TRBV5-6,NA,TRBD2,TGTGCCAGCAGCTTGACTAGCGGGGAAGAGACCCAGTACTTC,CASSLTSGEETQYF
TRBJ2-5,TRBV5-1,NA,TRBD2,TGCGCCAGCAGCCGTAGCGGGGGGTTTGGAGAGACCCAGTACTTC,CASSRSGGFGETQYF
TRBJ2-5,TRBV6-6,NA,NA,TGTGCCAGCACCGCAATGACAGTTGGACCGACGGAGACCCAGTACTTC,CASTAMTVGPTETQYF
TRBJ2-1,TRBV4-3,NA,TRBD1,TGCGCCAACGAGGGACAGGGGGACAATGAGCAGTTCTTC,CANEGQGDNEQFF